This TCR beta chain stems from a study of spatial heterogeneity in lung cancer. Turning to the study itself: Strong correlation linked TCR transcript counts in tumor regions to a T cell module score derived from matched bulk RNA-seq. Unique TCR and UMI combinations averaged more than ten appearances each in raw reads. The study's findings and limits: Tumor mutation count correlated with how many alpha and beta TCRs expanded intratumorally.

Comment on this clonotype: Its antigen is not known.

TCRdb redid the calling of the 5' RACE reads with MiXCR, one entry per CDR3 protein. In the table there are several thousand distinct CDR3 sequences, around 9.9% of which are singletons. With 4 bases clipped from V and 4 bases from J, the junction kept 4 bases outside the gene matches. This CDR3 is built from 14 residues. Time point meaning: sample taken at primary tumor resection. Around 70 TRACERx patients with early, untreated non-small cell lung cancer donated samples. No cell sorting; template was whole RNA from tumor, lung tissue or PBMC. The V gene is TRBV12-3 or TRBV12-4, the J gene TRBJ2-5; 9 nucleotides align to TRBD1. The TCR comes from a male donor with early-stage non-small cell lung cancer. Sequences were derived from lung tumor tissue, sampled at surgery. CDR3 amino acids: CASSWGQGPETQYF. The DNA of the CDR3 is TGTGCCAGCAGTTGGGGACAGGGCCCAGAGACCCAGTACTTC.